The following is a T cell receptor (beta chain) sequence with its context. The data were obtained in a study of blood T cell repertoires in COVID-19. At the level of the study: Samples taken during acute and convalescent COVID-19 were collected in the United States, Italy and Spain. Sample material is recorded as cDNA or gDNA derived from T cells, B-cell-depleted T cells, or PBMCs.

CDR1 and CDR2 from the germline V gene are SNHLY and FYNNEI. V lost 3 bases to trimming and J lost 4 bases; unmatched junction nucleotides: 7. This CDR3 region has 16 residues. In the original analysis: Nucleated cell counts were estimated from reference gene primer amplification. Sequenced by immunoSEQ multiplex PCR; TCRdb stores in-frame clones only, minus some. The D gene and trimming were derived from the DNA, and the V and J assignments and clone size from that table. The sample includes 250,000 to 300,000 clones, over 75% of them seen just once. The clonotype comes from a woman under 40 with acute or convalescent COVID-19. Source material: peripheral blood. This chain connects TRBV2 to TRBJ1-3; 9 bases fit TRBD1. The CDR3 coding sequence is TGTGCCAGCAGTGACCCGGGACAGGGTGGCGGAAACACCATATATTTT. Its translation is CASSDPGQGGGNTIYF.